One sample yielded the 25 T cell receptor beta chains listed below, sequenced in a study of Ad26.COV2.S vaccination and SARS-CoV-2 variants. Some clones are missing from TCRdb's copy, which holds only in-frame ones; the method was immunoSEQ multiplex PCR. This table has around 170,000 clones, around nine tenths appearing once. The sample consisted of peripheral blood, taken after recovery from COVID-19. The receptor source for this set is a human donor who had recovered from COVID-19.

The chain is built from TRBV10-3 and TRBJ2-1; 10 positions agree with TRBD1. Germline CDR1 reads ENHRY; CDR2 reads SYGVKD. After removal of 0 bases from V and 5 bases from J, the junction contained 4 bases not matched to a gene. The length of the CDR3 is 16 residues. The CDR3 bases are TGTGCCATCAGTGAGTCGAGACAGGGGGCGGACAATGAGCAGTTCTTC. It is translated as CAISESRQGADNEQFF.

This clone was recorded only once. The genes are TRBV28 and TRBJ1-2, with TRBD1 as a possible D gene (6 bases). The germline gives CDR1 MDHEN, CDR2 SYDVKM. Trimming pared 5 bases from V and 7 bases from J, leaving 8 bases between. CDR3 size: 11 residues. The CDR3 DNA reads TGTGCCAGCAGTACAGGGCTTGGCTACACCTTC. It encodes CASSTGLGYTF.

V is TRBV28 and J is TRBJ1-5; D is unclear. The germline V gene encodes CDR1 MDHEN and CDR2 SYDVKM. Trimming removed 3 bases from V and 5 bases from J, with 14 bases in between. The CDR3 consists of 15 residues. Written as DNA, the CDR3 is TGTGCCAGCAGTTTGGAAGGGCTCAAGGATCAGCCCCAGCATTTT. Amino acids: CASSLEGLKDQPQHF. Drawing the rest from reference TRBV28 and TRBJ1-5, the complete variable domain is DVKVTQSSRYLVKRTGEKVFLECVQDMDHENMFWYRQDPGLGLRLIYFSYDVKMKEKGDIPEGYSVSREKKERFSLILESASTNQTSMYLCASSLEGLKDQPQHFGDGTRLSIL.

The CDR3 sequence is CASRGGDNEQFF. The CDR3 nucleotides read TGTGCCAGCAGGGGCGGGGACAATGAGCAGTTCTTC. The chain uses TRBV2 and TRBJ2-1, with a possible D match to TRBD2 (6 bases). Germline V gene sequence: CDR1 SNHLY, CDR2 FYNNEI. V lost 6 bases to trimming and J lost 5 bases, with 8 bases between them. CDR3 length equals 12 residues.

The genes are TRBV5-1 and TRBJ2-2; 7 bases are a match to TRBD1. Germline V gene lookup returns CDR1 SGHRS and CDR2 YFSETQ. The CDR3 covers 16 residues. Trimming took 4 bases from V and 0 from J; bases not matched to a gene: 6. CDR3 nucleotide sequence: TGCGCCAGCAGCCCACAACAGGGGCCGAACACCGGGGAGCTGTTTTTT. Protein product: CASSPQQGPNTGELFF.

CDR3 sequence reads: CASRGDNTGELFF. Here the CDR3 DNA reads TGTGCCAGCAGAGGGGATAACACCGGGGAGCTGTTTTTT. This sequence joins TRBV12-3 or TRBV12-4 and TRBJ2-2, with D maybe TRBD1 (5 bases). The CDR3 has 13 residues. V shed 6 bases and J shed 2 bases, with 7 bases lying between them.

The count of this clone is one. The CDR3 nucleotides are TGTGCCAGCAGCCCGACTTCGACAGGGGCAGGAAACACCATATATTTT. Translation: CASSPTSTGAGNTIYF. The chain has TRBV3-1 (or the pseudogene TRBV3-2) and TRBJ1-3, with 8 bases that match TRBD1. The CDR3 contains 16 residues. Trimming at V came to 4 bases and at J to 4 bases, leaving 9 bases not matched to a gene. Germline CDR1 LGHDT, CDR2 YNNKEL (reference sequence).

This chain joins TRBV7-2 and TRBJ2-2, with 14 positions matching TRBD2. This CDR3 has 16 amino acids. The germline gives CDR1 SGHTA, CDR2 FQGNSA. V dropped 6 bases and J dropped 3; count of bases not matched to a gene: 3. CDR3 loop: CASSRLAGGYTGELFF. CDR3 nucleotide sequence: TGTGCCAGCAGTAGACTAGCGGGGGGGTACACCGGGGAGCTGTTTTTT. Together with reference TRBV7-2 and TRBJ2-2, the CDR3 gives the full variable domain: GAGVSQSPSNKVTEKGKDVELRCDPISGHTALYWYRQSLGQGLEFLIYFQGNSAPDKSGLPSDRFSAERTGGSVSTLTIQRTQQEDSAVYLCASSRLAGGYTGELFFGEGSRLTVL.

This clone was seen only once. V and J are TRBV7-9 and TRBJ1-1; 7 bases match TRBD1. Germline CDR1 reads SEHNR; CDR2 reads FQNEAQ (reference sequence). This CDR3 is built from 17 residues. After removal of 1 base from V and 3 bases from J, the junction contained 11 bases not matched to a gene. In DNA, the CDR3 is TGTGCCAGCAGCTTAGGGGCTCTAAGGGGGCATGACACTGAAGCTTTCTTT. Its translation is CASSLGALRGHDTEAFF.

This chain links TRBV5-1 with TRBJ1-3; unclear D gene. V was shortened by 4 bases and J by 1 base, with 15 bases between the two germline ends. The CDR3 is made up of 16 amino acids. The V gene's germline CDR1 is SGHRS and CDR2 YFSETQ. The CDR3 DNA reads as TGCGCCAGCAGCCTCGTTGGCGTCTCATCTGGAAACACCATATATTTT. It yields the protein CASSLVGVSSGNTIYF.

This chain connects TRBV6-5 to TRBJ1-2, with D uncertain. There are 14 residues in the CDR3. Germline CDR1 is MNHEY and CDR2 is SVGAGI. V dropped 8 bases and J dropped 2 bases, with 15 bases sitting between them. The CDR3 region has the DNA TGTGCCAGCGTCCTTAGGGTAGGGAACTATGGCTACACCTTC. Translating it yields CASVLRVGNYGYTF.

V usage is TRBV7-6 and J usage is TRBJ1-1; D not resolved. This CDR3 is built from 15 residues. CDR1 and CDR2 (germline): SGHVS, FNYEAQ. V lost 0 bases, J lost 0 bases, and 8 bases lay in between. The CDR3, as DNA: TGTGCCAGCAGCTTAGCGTTGGATTTGAACACTGAAGCTTTCTTT. Translating gives CASSLALDLNTEAFF.

The chain employs TRBV9 and TRBJ2-1, with a possible D match to TRBD2 (6 bases). Trimming took 3 bases from V and 2 from J, leaving 12 bases between them. CDR1 is SGDLS and CDR2 is YYNGEE in the germline V gene. The CDR3 totals 15 residues. The chain's CDR3 is CASSGAGQPYNEQFF. CDR3 in DNA: TGTGCCAGCAGCGGGGCGGGGCAGCCCTACAATGAGCAGTTCTTC.

The V gene is TRBV6-5, the J gene TRBJ1-2, with 8 bases fitting TRBD1. V shed 6 bases, J shed 8 bases, and the junction held 8 bases outside the gene matches. The CDR3 is 13 amino acids. CDR1 is MNHEY and CDR2 is SVGAGI in the germline V gene. The CDR3 protein is CASRLQGAYGYTF. The DNA of the CDR3 is TGTGCCAGCAGGCTCCAGGGGGCTTACGGCTACACCTTC.

This clone was recorded a few times. This chain connects TRBV5-4 to TRBJ1-1, with TRBD1 identical over 7 bases. Germline loops: CDR1 SGHNT, CDR2 YYREEE (reference sequence). The CDR3 is 16 amino acids. V lost 3 bases to trimming and J lost 2 bases; unmatched junction nucleotides: 10. The CDR3 sequence is CASSSPQGVGNTEAFF. Written as DNA, the CDR3 is TGTGCCAGCAGCTCCCCTCAGGGGGTTGGTAACACTGAAGCTTTCTTT.

This clone was recorded once. The rearrangement joins TRBV6-6 to TRBJ1-5; possibly TRBD1 for D (6 bases). CDR1 is MNHNY and CDR2 is SVGAGI in the germline V gene (reference sequence). The germline V and J ends were trimmed by 6 bases and 7 bases, with 13 bases remaining between them. This CDR3 has 13 residues. CDR3 amino acids: CASSPGGGQPQHF. CDR3 nucleotide sequence: TGTGCCAGCAGCCCGGGAGGGGGGCAGCCCCAGCATTTT.

This chain connects TRBV7-8 to TRBJ2-3, with TRBD2 matching over 11 bases. V lost 8 bases, J lost 7 bases, and 8 bases stayed unmatched. CDR1 is SGHVS and CDR2 is FQNEAQ in the germline V gene. This CDR3 spans 14 amino acids. The CDR3 region has the DNA TGTGCCAGCGCTACTAGCGGGAGAAAGAATACGCAGTATTTT. Its translation: CASATSGRKNTQYF.

CDR3 protein: CASSLSGVRYEQYF. CDR3 in DNA: TGTGCCAGCAGTTTATCGGGGGTGCGGTACGAGCAGTACTTC. This chain connects TRBV28 to TRBJ2-7; a possible D gene is TRBD2 (6 bases). CDR1 and CDR2 from the germline V gene are MDHEN and SYDVKM. With 1 base removed from V and 4 bases from J, the gap between germline ends came to 11 bases. The CDR3 contains 14 residues.

The chain recombines TRBV3-1 (or the pseudogene TRBV3-2) with TRBJ2-7; D not certain. Germline assignment: CDR1 LGHDT and CDR2 YNNKEL (reference sequence). This CDR3 contains 11 residues. V dropped 0 bases and J dropped 3 bases, with 0 bases sitting between them. CDR3 protein: CASSQDYEQYF. The CDR3 DNA reads as TGTGCCAGCAGCCAAGACTACGAGCAGTACTTC.

This clone came up a few times. The chain uses TRBV4-1 and TRBJ1-1, with D unclear. Germline V gene data show CDR1 as MGHRA and CDR2 as YSYEKL. Deletions cut 0 bases from V and 7 bases from J, with 12 bases between. The CDR3 is 14 amino acids. This CDR3 is CASSQDIWGYEAFF. The CDR3 region has the DNA TGCGCCAGCAGCCAAGATATATGGGGTTATGAAGCTTTCTTT.

Comments on this clone: A junction boundary mismatches the germline segment, possibly from a read error. The chain employs TRBV7-2 and TRBJ2-3; unclear D gene. Germline V gives CDR1 SGHTA, CDR2 FQGNSA. The CDR3 sequence is 14 residues long. For the CDR3, the DNA is TGTGCCAGCAGTTTAGACCGGAACACAGATACGCAGTATTTT. This codes for CASSLDRNTDTQYF.

The chain joins TRBV13 to TRBJ2-2; TRBD1 or TRBD2 may be the D gene (7 bases each). The CDR3 runs 20 residues. Germline assignment: CDR1 PRHDT and CDR2 FYEKMQ (reference sequence). The V end lost 5 bases, the J end lost 3 bases, and 28 bases lay between the germline ends. This chain's CDR3 is CASSPRDSLKPGGDTGELFF. The CDR3 region has the DNA TGTGCCAGCAGCCCACGGGACAGTCTTAAGCCGGGAGGCGACACCGGGGAGCTGTTTTTT. Full variable domain (rest looked up from reference TRBV13 and TRBJ2-2): AAGVIQSPRHLIKEKRETATLKCYPIPRHDTVYWYQQGPGQDPQFLISFYEKMQSDKGSIPDRFSAQQFSDYHSELNMSSLELGDSALYFCASSPRDSLKPGGDTGELFFGEGSRLTVL.

The V and J genes are TRBV24-1 and TRBJ2-1, with TRBD1 identical over 11 bases. V lost 1 base and J lost 9; bases outside the gene matches: 10. CDR1 and CDR2 from the germline V gene are KGHDR and SFDVKD. This CDR3 contains 17 residues. CDR3 in amino acids: CATSDFRGQGEIFEQFF. CDR3 in DNA: TGTGCCACCAGTGATTTCAGGGGACAGGGGGAAATATTTGAGCAGTTCTTC.

In nucleotides, the CDR3 is TGCGCCAGCAGCCGGGACAGGGGGCCTGATGAGCAGTTCTTC. As protein: CASSRDRGPDEQFF. The rearrangement joins TRBV10-1 to TRBJ2-1; 12 positions agree with TRBD1. The CDR3 loop spans 14 amino acids. Trimming removed 6 bases from V and 8 bases from J; junction bases left unmatched: 5. The germline gives CDR1 WNHNN, CDR2 SYGVQD (reference sequence).

The genes are TRBV27 and TRBJ1-6; a weak D match, TRBD1 (5 bases). Deletions cut 0 bases from V and 10 bases from J, with 16 bases between. Germline values: CDR1 MNHEY, CDR2 SMNVEV (reference sequence). The CDR3 is 16 residues long. The CDR3, as DNA: TGTGCCAGCAGTTTATCGTTACAGGCGAGCAACTCACCCCTCCACTTT. It is translated as CASSLSLQASNSPLHF.